The 20 T cell receptor beta chains below all came from one sample that was sequenced in a study of blood T cell repertoires in COVID-19. Only in-frame clones appear in the TCRdb table, and some are missing; sequencing was by immunoSEQ multiplex PCR. The profile shows approximately 350,000 clones, about 86% of them singletons. The sample consisted of peripheral blood. Receptor source: a woman aged 60-75 years with COVID-19, enrolled during active disease.

The chain combines TRBV19 with TRBJ1-5; 9 positions match TRBD1. J gave up 4 bases and V 5 bases, and 9 bases lay outside the gene matches. The CDR3 contains 16 residues. Germline CDR1 is LNHDA and CDR2 is SQIVND (reference sequence). The DNA of the CDR3 is TGTGCCAGTAGTCCGGCACAGGGGGCTGCAAATCAGCCCCAGCATTTT. Protein sequence: CASSPAQGAANQPQHF.

This chain uses TRBV2 with TRBJ2-1, with TRBD1 identical over 9 bases. After removal of 5 bases from V and 4 bases from J, the junction contained 12 bases not matched to a gene. Germline V gene data show CDR1 as SNHLY and CDR2 as FYNNEI. The CDR3 length is 17 residues. CDR3 region: CASSPGPRDRVYNEQFF. CDR3 nucleotides: TGTGCCAGCAGTCCAGGGCCTAGGGACAGGGTTTACAATGAGCAGTTCTTC.

The rearrangement uses TRBV18 and TRBJ1-1, with 9 positions matching TRBD1. CDR3 length: 16 amino acids. Germline V lookup: CDR1 KGHSH, CDR2 LQKENI. The junction had 6 bases not matched to a gene; V was cut back by 3 bases and J by 1 base. CDR3 nucleotides: TGTGCCAGCTCACCTTACGGGACAGGGAGGAACACTGAAGCTTTCTTT. Its protein product is CASSPYGTGRNTEAFF.

The chain combines TRBV7-8 with TRBJ2-7; no clear D gene. The CDR3 spans 15 residues. V dropped 5 bases and J dropped 0 bases, with 14 bases sitting between them. CDR1 and CDR2 from the germline V gene are SGHVS and FQNEAQ. The CDR3 DNA reads as TGTGCCAGCAGCCACGACACCATGAACTCCTACGAGCAGTACTTC. Protein sequence: CASSHDTMNSYEQYF.

V usage is TRBV4-2 and J usage is TRBJ2-2, with D maybe TRBD1 (6 bases). Germline-derived CDR1 and CDR2 are LGHNA and YNFKEQ. The V end was cut by 0 bases, the J end by 2 bases, with 10 bases between. The CDR3 is 16 residues long. CDR3 DNA: TGTGCCAGCAGCCAAGAGGTTGGGGGCAACACCGGGGAGCTGTTTTTT. This encodes CASSQEVGGNTGELFF.

V usage is TRBV7-3 and J usage is TRBJ1-1; the D gene is possibly TRBD1 (5 bases). The V and J ends lost 0 bases and 5 bases respectively, with 16 bases between them. CDR1 and CDR2 from the germline V gene are SGHTA and FQGTGA. CDR3 size: 16 residues. For the CDR3, the DNA is TGTGCCAGCAGCTTAACGGCAAATATGGGGCGGACTGAAGCTTTCTTT. This sequence encodes CASSLTANMGRTEAFF.

The chain links TRBV3-1 (or the pseudogene TRBV3-2) to TRBJ2-7, with 9 bases that match TRBD2. This CDR3 is built from 13 residues. After removal of 0 bases from V and 12 bases from J, the junction contained 6 bases not matched to a gene. From germline, CDR1 is LGHDT and CDR2 YNNKEL (reference sequence). Written as DNA, the CDR3 is TGTGCCAGCAGCCAAGACGCGGGGGGGCCACGGTACTTC. Translated, it gives CASSQDAGGPRYF.

This rearrangement joins TRBV6-5 to TRBJ2-5, with D uncertain. The V and J ends lost 2 bases and 3 bases respectively, with 7 bases between them. The CDR3 extends over 13 amino acids. The germline gives CDR1 MNHEY, CDR2 SVGAGI. CDR3 region: CASSYDSEETQYF. CDR3 coding DNA: TGTGCCAGCAGTTACGACTCTGAAGAGACCCAGTACTTC.

The CDR3 nucleotides read TGTGCCAGCAGTGAATCAAGGGGGGGTGGAAACACCATATATTTT. This translates into CASSESRGGGNTIYF. The chain uses TRBV25-1 and TRBJ1-3; weak D call: TRBD1 (6 bases). The CDR3 runs to 15 residues. Per germline, CDR1 MGHDK and CDR2 SYGVNS. The V and J ends lost 1 base and 3 bases respectively, with 10 bases between them.

The chain recombines TRBV6-5 with TRBJ2-1, with 11 nucleotides matching TRBD2. The J segment lost 7 bases and the V segment lost 6 bases, leaving 8 bases of the junction unmatched. The CDR3 has 15 amino acids. The germline gives CDR1 MNHEY, CDR2 SVGAGI. CDR3 nucleotide sequence: TGTGCCAGCAGGAATAGCGGGGGGGCTGGAAATGAGCAGTTCTTC. It is translated as CASRNSGGAGNEQFF.

The V and J genes are TRBV28 and TRBJ2-3; TRBD2 might be the D (6 bases). The CDR3 length is 14 residues. V lost 7 bases to trimming and J lost 1 base, with 12 bases between them. The germline V gene encodes CDR1 MDHEN and CDR2 SYDVKM. CDR3 region: CASKRGGGTDTQYF. DNA of the CDR3: TGTGCCAGCAAACGGGGCGGGGGCACAGATACGCAGTATTTT.

The chain carries TRBV6-5 and TRBJ1-2, with 9 nucleotides matching TRBD1. CDR3 length equals 15 residues. Germline V gene lookup returns CDR1 MNHEY and CDR2 SVGAGI. Trimming cost V 0 bases and J 4 bases; bases outside gene matches: 3. Here the CDR3 reads CASSYSTGGSYGYTF. Written as DNA, the CDR3 is TGTGCCAGCAGTTACTCGACAGGGGGGTCCTATGGCTACACCTTC.

The J gene is TRBJ2-1, the V gene TRBV7-3; 10 bases agree with TRBD1. The CDR3 totals 15 residues. The trim removed 4 bases at V and 6 bases at J, leaving 6 bases unmatched. Germline V gene data show CDR1 as SGHTA and CDR2 as FQGTGA. The CDR3 nucleotides are TGTGCCAGCAGCTGGACAGGGGGTTTGGGCAATGAGCAGTTCTTC. Translating gives CASSWTGGLGNEQFF.

The chain joins TRBV30 to TRBJ1-3; D is possibly TRBD1 (5 bases). CDR1 GTSNPN and CDR2 SVGIG come from the germline V gene (reference sequence). V was pared by 2 bases and J by 0 bases, with 8 bases between. CDR3 length equals 14 residues. CDR3 residues: CAWSRGSSGNTIYF. In nucleotides, the CDR3 is TGTGCCTGGAGTAGGGGCAGCTCTGGAAACACCATATATTTT.

This chain joins TRBV6-5 and TRBJ1-1; possible D gene TRBD1, 6 bases. Trimming removed 7 bases at V and 7 bases at J, with 22 bases between. The germline gives CDR1 MNHEY, CDR2 SVGAGI. This CDR3 spans 15 amino acids. The CDR3 is CASNSLGGGRGEAFF. In DNA, the CDR3 is TGTGCCAGCAACTCGTTGGGGGGGGGCAGGGGTGAAGCTTTCTTT.

The rearrangement joins TRBV30 to TRBJ1-1; D possibly corresponds to TRBD1 (5 bases). The CDR3 is 14 amino acids. Germline assignment: CDR1 GTSNPN and CDR2 SVGIG (reference sequence). The V and J ends lost 0 bases and 1 base respectively, with 9 bases between them. The CDR3, as DNA: TGTGCCTGGAGTGTCAAAAGGGGGAACACTGAAGCTTTCTTT. This codes for CAWSVKRGNTEAFF.

The J gene is TRBJ2-1, the V gene TRBV9; TRBD2 matches 8 bases. The germline V gene has CDR1 SGDLS and CDR2 YYNGEE. V was pared by 0 bases and J by 8 bases, with 7 bases of the junction left unmatched. The CDR3 length is 15 residues. In DNA form, the CDR3 reads TGTGCCAGCAGCGTAGATCCGGGGGGGCCGGATGAGCAGTTCTTC. It encodes CASSVDPGGPDEQFF.

This chain connects TRBV7-9 to TRBJ1-1; possible D gene TRBD1, 6 bases. With 1 base removed from V and 1 base from J, the gap between germline ends came to 16 bases. CDR1 and CDR2 from the germline V gene are SEHNR and FQNEAQ (reference sequence). This CDR3 has 17 amino acids. Here the CDR3 reads CASSLGFRGRGNTEAFF. The CDR3, as DNA: TGTGCCAGCAGCTTAGGTTTTCGGGGCAGGGGGAACACTGAAGCTTTCTTT.

This clone has at least ten counts. This sequence joins TRBV15 and TRBJ1-5; a weak D match, TRBD1 (6 bases). V was clipped by 0 bases and J by 7 bases, with 13 bases between them. CDR1 is LNHNV and CDR2 is YYDKDF in the germline V gene (reference sequence). This CDR3 is 15 amino acids long. CDR3 sequence (DNA): TGTGCCACCAGCAGAGAACACAGGGTGGAACAGCCCCAGCATTTT. Protein product: CATSREHRVEQPQHF.

This chain connects TRBV5-1 to TRBJ1-4; TRBD1 aligns across 7 bases. Germline V gives CDR1 SGHRS, CDR2 YFSETQ. CDR3 size: 16 residues. V was clipped by 4 bases and J by 2 bases; unmatched bases: 8. The CDR3, as DNA: TGCGCCAGCAGCCTCGGGACAGAGGGGACTAATGAAAAACTGTTTTTT. It encodes CASSLGTEGTNEKLFF. Variable domain in full (rest from reference TRBV5-1 and TRBJ1-4): KAGVTQTPRYLIKTRGQQVTLSCSPISGHRSVSWYQQTPGQGLQFLFEYFSETQRNKGNFPGRFSGRQFSNSRSEMNVSTLELGDSALYLCASSLGTEGTNEKLFFGSGTQLSVL.